This TCR beta chain was captured by sequencing in a study of shared clonotypes between healthy human individuals. There are 12 residues in the CDR3. The germline gives CDR1 MDHEN, CDR2 SYDVKM. V shed 6 bases and J shed 7 bases, with 10 bases lying between them. Note on this clone: Its antigen is undetermined.

The study ran the assay at deep level. Only in-frame clones appear in the TCRdb table, and some are missing; sequencing was by immunoSEQ multiplex PCR. The table lists millions of clones, 85% to 95% of them singletons. Points from the study as a whole: The study sampled only blood, and tissue repertoires likely differ.

Source material: naive CD4+ T cells from PBMCs. Subset denoted: CD45RA+ positively selected. The V gene is TRBV28, the J gene TRBJ1-5; D is perhaps TRBD1 (6 bases). The TCR sequence derives from a man aged 18 to 30 in good health. Some clones in this sample may be carry-over from other donors' samples. The CDR3 sequence is CASRPQGQPQHF. The CDR3 DNA reads as TGTGCCAGCAGACCGCAGGGGCAGCCCCAGCATTTT.